This TCR beta chain is from a study of a mutant IDH1 vaccine in newly diagnosed glioma. Overall study: First vaccine doses came 4-6 weeks after radiotherapy alone, or with temozolomide cycles.

Time point meaning: week 11, during vaccination. A single vaccine dose contained 300 ug of mutant IDH1 20-mer peptide, and topical imiquimod was used with it. J was trimmed by 9 bases and V by 4 bases; bases with no gene match: 11. Germline CDR1 and CDR2: SNHLY and FYNNEI. The CDR3 totals 16 residues. For this clone: Its antigen is not known.

Produced via immunoSEQ multiplex PCR; TCRdb's table is partial and in-frame only. The sample shows over 95,000 clones, around 90% of them seen only once. Study-wide findings and caveats: Patients mounted vaccine-induced immune responses in 90% to 95% of cases.

The rearrangement uses TRBV2 and TRBJ1-6; 8 bases align to TRBD1. This clonotype was sampled from a woman between 50 and 59 years old with glioma. This material consisted of PBMCs, taken from a glioma patient whose treatment included an IDH1 peptide vaccine. The CDR3 DNA reads TGTGCCAGCAGTGGAGACAGGGGAGGAGGTGGTTCACCCCTCCACTTT. The encoded protein is CASSGDRGGGGSPLHF.